The clone carrying this T cell receptor (beta chain) was detected ten times or more. Amplification of TCR beta CDR3 regions used RNA transcripts. Second-round multiplex PCR came after first-round RT-PCR with HTBI primers. TCRdb reanalysed the multiplex PCR reads using MiXCR and keeps one entry per CDR3 protein. The sample holds a few hundred thousand distinct CDR3 sequences, less than 20% seen once. This CDR3 is built from 16 residues. Per germline, CDR1 LGHNA and CDR2 YNFKEQ. With V trimmed by 2 bases and J by 4 bases, 3 bases remained unmatched. The data originate from a study of Graves' ophthalmopathy and Graves' hyperthyroidism.

The sequencing sample was made of peripheral blood. V usage is TRBV4-2 and J usage is TRBJ2-2; 11 bases line up with TRBD2. The receptor's source is a woman younger than 30 with stable Graves' hyperthyroidism. CDR3 in amino acids: CASSQRTSGLTGELFF. DNA of the CDR3: TGTGCCAGCAGCCAAAGGACTAGCGGGCTCACCGGGGAGCTGTTTTTT.